The rows below give T cell receptor beta chains drawn from one sample of a study of shared clonotypes between healthy human individuals. Assay: immunoSEQ multiplex PCR; the TCRdb copy retains only in-frame clones and omits some. The data contain about 2.1 million clones, just under 95% of them singletons. Sequencing input: naive CD8+ T cells from PBMCs. The receptors derive from a man aged 18 to 30 in good health. Some clones in this sample may be carry-over from other donors' samples. The CDR3 runs from the conserved cysteine through the conserved F or W. A D gene is named only where the DNA matches it firmly. Size is stated for part of the rows, as once, few or many counts, or as a class when the clone is expanded.

clone size | D gene | J gene | V gene | CDR3 DNA | CDR3 protein
- | - | TRBJ1-1 | TRBV4-3 | TGCGCCAGCAGCCAAGACGAGCAGGCCAACCCTGAAGCTTTCTTT | CASSQDEQANPEAFF
- | - | TRBJ1-3 | TRBV7-9 | TGTGCCAGCAGCAACTCTAGGGGGTACTCTGGAAACACCATATATTTT | CASSNSRGYSGNTIYF
- | TRBD2 | TRBJ2-7 | TRBV19 | TGTGCCAGTAGCGCGGGACTACTCTTCTACGAGCAGTACTTC | CASSAGLLFYEQYF
- | TRBD1 | TRBJ2-3 | TRBV10-3 | TGTGCCATCAGTGAGTCGGTCGGGACAGGGAGCACAGATACGCAGTATTTT | CAISESVGTGSTDTQYF
- | - | TRBJ2-7 | TRBV4-1 | TGCGCCAGCAGCCTCAGACCGCCCCCTGGGCAGTCCTACGAGCAGTACTTC | CASSLRPPPGQSYEQYF
- | TRBD2 | TRBJ2-3 | TRBV9 | TGTGCCAGCAGCGTTCGCGGGAGGGACACAGATACGCAGTATTTT | CASSVRGRDTDTQYF
- | - | TRBJ2-1 | TRBV4-3 | TGCGCCAGCAGCCCCAAGATAGTGGGGCGCGACAATGAGCAGTTCTTC | CASSPKIVGRDNEQFF
- | - | TRBJ2-7 | TRBV11-3 | TGTGCCAGCAGCCAGGGACACCACTACGAGCAGTACTTC | CASSQGHHYEQYF
- | - | TRBJ1-1 | TRBV5-4 | TGTGCCAGCGGAGGGGCTTTCTTT | CASGGAFF
- | - | TRBJ1-3 | TRBV7-9 | TGTGCCAGCAGCTCACCCACCCAACGGTTAGGGGGTGGAAACACCATATATTTT | CASSSPTQRLGGGNTIYF
- | TRBD2 | TRBJ2-2 | TRBV4-3 | TGCGCCAGCAGCCAAGATGGTCCTAGCGGGAGTGCAATTGGGGAGCTGTTTTTT | CASSQDGPSGSAIGELFF
once | - | TRBJ2-1 | TRBV7-9 | TGTGCCAGCAGCCTTAGCGGACTTCCTTACAATGAGCAGTTCTTC | CASSLSGLPYNEQFF
once | TRBD1 | TRBJ2-6 | TRBV9 | TGTGCCAGCAGCGGGCCACAGGGGTTTCGGGCCAACGTCCTGACTTTC | CASSGPQGFRANVLTF
- | - | TRBJ2-7 | TRBV19 | TGTGCCAGTAGTACATTTGCGGGACAGATGTACGAGCAGTACTTC | CASSTFAGQMYEQYF
few | - | TRBJ1-1 | TRBV29-1 | TGCAGCGTTGGCAGGGGCACTGAAGCTTTCTTT | CSVGRGTEAFF
- | TRBD2 | TRBJ2-7 | TRBV19 | TGTGCCAGTAGTATGGGTTGGCGGGAGGGGTCCTACGAGCAGTACTTC | CASSMGWREGSYEQYF
- | - | TRBJ2-1 | TRBV7-3 | TGTGCCAGCAGCTTAAGCGGCTACAATGAGCAGTTCTTC | CASSLSGYNEQFF
few | - | TRBJ1-2 | TRBV2 | TGTGCCAGCAGTTCCGGGAGGGTTCCGTCCCGCTACACCTTC | CASSSGRVPSRYTF
- | - | TRBJ2-1 | TRBV9 | TGTGCCAGCAGCGCGTACCCCCCGCGCGCCGAGGGGAACAATGAGCAGTTCTTC | CASSAYPPRAEGNNEQFF
- | TRBD1 | TRBJ1-2 | TRBV2 | TGTGCCAGCAGGGGAAGGTGGGGACAGGGGTATGGCTACACCTTC | CASRGRWGQGYGYTF
- | - | TRBJ1-4 | TRBV6-1 | TGTGCCAGCAGAACAGGCCAGGGCGAAAAACTGTTTTTT | CASRTGQGEKLFF
once | TRBD1 | TRBJ1-1 | TRBV7-3 | TGTGCCAGCAGCGATTACCCATGGACAGGGATCTCCCCGAACACTGAAGCTTTCTTT | CASSDYPWTGISPNTEAFF
- | - | TRBJ1-3 | TRBV9 | TGTGCCAGCAGCGTAAACCCTCCGGAGGGCCAGTCTGGAAACACCATATATTTT | CASSVNPPEGQSGNTIYF
- | TRBD2 | TRBJ2-2 | TRBV23-1 | TGCGCCAGCAGTCAATCCCGGGGTCCCGGGGGGGACACCGGGGAGCTGTTTTTT | CASSQSRGPGGDTGELFF
- | TRBD2 | TRBJ2-1 | TRBV9 | TGTGCCAGCAGCGCCCCGGGACTAGCGGGGAATGAGCAGTTCTTC | CASSAPGLAGNEQFF
- | TRBD1 | TRBJ1-1 | TRBV6-5 | TGTGCCAGCTTCGACAGGGCCATGAACACTGAAGCTTTCTTT | CASFDRAMNTEAFF
- | - | TRBJ2-1 | TRBV4-1 | TGCGCCAGCAGCCCCCGTCGCGATGAGCAGTTCTTC | CASSPRRDEQFF
once | - | TRBJ1-5 | TRBV6-1 | TGTGCCAGCACCCGGGACGGGAGCAATCAGCCCCAGCATTTT | CASTRDGSNQPQHF
- | - | TRBJ1-5 | TRBV7-9 | TGTGCCAGCAGCTTTGAGGGAAATCAGCCCCAGCATTTT | CASSFEGNQPQHF